Following are 20 T cell receptor beta chains from one sample sequenced in a study of T cell changes during pregnancy in multiple sclerosis. TCRdb keeps only in-frame clones here, not all; method: immunoSEQ multiplex PCR. This table has tens of thousands of clones, around 92% appearing once. The starting material was CD4+ T cells from peripheral blood mononuclear cells, obtained after pregnancy. Receptors were obtained from a female donor with multiple sclerosis, enrolled in a pregnancy study.

V is TRBV9 and J is TRBJ2-3, with D tentatively TRBD1 (7 bases). The CDR3 sequence is 17 residues long. Trimming removed 4 bases at V and 2 bases at J, with 20 bases between. Germline V gene data show CDR1 as SGDLS and CDR2 as YYNGEE. CDR3 sequence: CASSTGGGGLLTDTQYF. DNA for the CDR3: TGTGCCAGCAGCACAGGCGGAGGGGGCCTCCTCACAGATACGCAGTATTTT.

V is TRBV4-1 and J is TRBJ1-1; 7 bases line up with TRBD1. Trimming at V came to 4 bases and at J to 4 bases, leaving 3 bases not matched to a gene. CDR3 length equals 13 residues. From germline, CDR1 is MGHRA and CDR2 YSYEKL. Here the CDR3 DNA reads TGCGCCAGCAGCCCTACAGGGGTCACTGAAGCTTTCTTT. Translation gives CASSPTGVTEAFF.

The genes are TRBV6-5 and TRBJ1-1; D is possibly TRBD1 (6 bases). There are 14 residues in the CDR3. Per the germline V gene, CDR1 is MNHEY and CDR2 is SVGAGI. The V gene lost 3 bases and the J gene lost 3 bases, with 11 bases spanning the gap. CDR3 DNA: TGTGCCAGCAGTTATTTGGGGGCGGACACTGAAGCTTTCTTT. Translating it yields CASSYLGADTEAFF.

This clone was seen just once. CDR3 in DNA: TGTGCCAGCAGCTATGCTAGGGGGCAGAATTCACCCCTCCACTTT. Translation: CASSYARGQNSPLHF. The chain joins TRBV5-6 to TRBJ1-6; 7 bases line up with TRBD1. Germline loops: CDR1 SGHDT, CDR2 YYEEEE. After removal of 3 bases from V and 7 bases from J, the junction contained 7 bases not matched to a gene. This CDR3 has 15 amino acids.

V is TRBV19 and J is TRBJ2-1; TRBD2 aligns across 10 bases. Germline V lookup: CDR1 LNHDA, CDR2 SQIVND (reference sequence). J lost 8 bases, V lost 9 bases, and 10 bases had no gene match. The CDR3 extends over 14 amino acids. CDR3 sequence reads: CARSWTSGGDEQFF. Here the CDR3 DNA reads TGTGCCAGATCTTGGACTAGCGGAGGGGATGAGCAGTTCTTC.

This chain uses TRBV29-1 with TRBJ1-2; D is ambiguous. The germline V and J ends were trimmed by 7 bases and 8 bases, with 14 bases remaining between them. The germline V gene encodes CDR1 SQVTM and CDR2 ANQGSEA. This CDR3 has 11 amino acids. CDR3: CSALHRGGYTF. The CDR3 DNA reads as TGCAGCGCACTACACCGAGGGGGCTACACCTTC.

The chain links TRBV7-3 to TRBJ2-6; possibly TRBD2 for D (5 bases). Germline lookup yields CDR1 SGHTA and CDR2 FQGTGA. V was cut by 2 bases and J by 2 bases, with 10 bases left in between. This CDR3 is 16 amino acids long. CDR3 in DNA: TGTGCCAGCAGCTTAGGGTCCGGGACTGGGGCCAACGTCCTGACTTTC. Protein: CASSLGSGTGANVLTF.

This clone is a singleton in its sample. V and J are TRBV28 and TRBJ2-3, with no clear D. This CDR3 region has 14 residues. Germline lookup yields CDR1 MDHEN and CDR2 SYDVKM. Deletions cut 6 bases from V and 4 bases from J, with 14 bases between. Written as DNA, the CDR3 is TGTGCCAGCAGCTTGCCCGGGTCCTCAGATACGCAGTATTTT. Protein product: CASSLPGSSDTQYF.

The rearrangement links TRBV7-9 to TRBJ2-5, with D tentatively TRBD1 (5 bases). Trimming removed 1 base from V and 7 bases from J, with 10 bases in between. There are 13 residues in the CDR3. CDR1 is SEHNR, CDR2 FQNEAQ, per germline (reference sequence). The CDR3, as DNA: TGTGCCAGCAGCTTAGTAGGCCAGGGGACCCAGTACTTC. It encodes CASSLVGQGTQYF. The full variable domain, with the rest looked up from reference TRBV7-9 and TRBJ2-5, is DTGVSQNPRHKITKRGQNVTFRCDPISEHNRLYWYRQTLGQGPEFLTYFQNEAQLEKSRLLSDRFSAERPKGSFSTLEIQRTEQGDSAMYLCASSLVGQGTQYFGPGTRLLVL.

This rearrangement joins TRBV7-9 to TRBJ2-5; 9 bases line up with TRBD1. Germline CDR1 SEHNR, CDR2 FQNEAQ (reference sequence). The CDR3 is 15 residues long. Trimming cost V 1 base and J 11 bases; bases outside gene matches: 11. CDR3 coding DNA: TGTGCCAGCAGCTTAGGGACAGGGGTCCCAGGGGAGCAGTACTTC. Translation: CASSLGTGVPGEQYF. Variable domain in full (rest from reference TRBV7-9 and TRBJ2-5): DTGVSQNPRHKITKRGQNVTFRCDPISEHNRLYWYRQTLGQGPEFLTYFQNEAQLEKSRLLSDRFSAERPKGSFSTLEIQRTEQGDSAMYLCASSLGTGVPGEQYFGPGTRLLVL.

The chain couples TRBV4-1 to TRBJ2-3; D perhaps matches TRBD2 (6 bases). Trimming took off 0 bases at V and 4 bases at J, with 20 bases between the two ends. The CDR3 contains 18 residues. Per the germline V gene, CDR1 is MGHRA and CDR2 is YSYEKL. This CDR3 reads CASSQDRAPGARPDTQYF. In DNA form, the CDR3 reads TGCGCCAGCAGCCAAGATAGAGCACCGGGAGCTCGGCCAGATACGCAGTATTTT.

The CDR3 DNA sequence: TGTGCCAGTAGTCTTTTGGAGTTAAATGAAAAACTGTTTTTT. Encoded protein: CASSLLELNEKLFF. The chain recombines TRBV19 with TRBJ1-4; D remains unclear. With 5 bases removed from V and 5 bases from J, the gap between germline ends came to 12 bases. CDR1 and CDR2 (germline): LNHDA, SQIVND (reference sequence). The CDR3 totals 14 residues.

The rearrangement uses TRBV5-1 and TRBJ2-1; 8 bases are shared with TRBD1. Per germline, CDR1 SGHRS and CDR2 YFSETQ. The CDR3 spans 14 residues. V lost 5 bases and J lost 0; bases outside the gene matches: 1. The CDR3 DNA is TGCGCCAGCAGAGGACAGGGCTCCTACAATGAGCAGTTCTTC. Protein product: CASRGQGSYNEQFF.

The rearrangement uses TRBV2 and TRBJ2-1; tentative D call: TRBD2 (6 bases). V was shortened by 3 bases and J by 9 bases, with 21 bases between the two germline ends. The CDR3 totals 16 residues. Germline CDR1 SNHLY, CDR2 FYNNEI. The CDR3 here is CASSDAVRLVTVEQFF. Written as DNA, the CDR3 is TGTGCCAGCAGTGACGCAGTCCGACTAGTCACAGTTGAGCAGTTCTTC.

The chain carries TRBV5-6 and TRBJ1-1; TRBD1 might be the D (6 bases). Trimming took 4 bases from V and 7 from J, leaving 17 bases between them. Looked up from germline, CDR1 is SGHDT and CDR2 is YYEEEE. The CDR3 spans 14 residues. The CDR3 nucleotides are TGTGCCAGCAGCCCGGGGGGGGGCCTGGTTGAAGCTTTCTTT. This codes for CASSPGGGLVEAFF.

The chain uses TRBV2 and TRBJ2-7; 9 nucleotides match TRBD1. Germline assignment: CDR1 SNHLY and CDR2 FYNNEI. The CDR3 sequence is 14 residues long. Trimming at V came to 6 bases and at J to 6 bases, leaving 9 bases not matched to a gene. In DNA form, the CDR3 reads TGTGCCAGCAGGCTTACAGGGGGCGAAGGCGAGCAGTACTTC. It specifies CASRLTGGEGEQYF.

CDR3: CASSPQAGSGGNQPQHF. DNA for the CDR3: TGTGCCAGCTCACCACAGGCGGGATCTGGCGGCAATCAGCCCCAGCATTTT. V and J are TRBV18 and TRBJ1-5; D unclear. V lost 1 base to trimming and J lost 2 bases, with 15 bases between them. Germline lookup yields CDR1 KGHSH and CDR2 LQKENI. The CDR3 length is 17 residues.

The chain uses TRBV19 and TRBJ1-1; no reliable D call. CDR1 is LNHDA, CDR2 SQIVND, per germline (reference sequence). Between the trimmed V and J ends, which lost 3 bases and 0 bases, there was a span of 5 bases. The CDR3 extends over 13 amino acids. DNA for the CDR3: TGTGCCAGTAGTATTCAGTTGAACACTGAAGCTTTCTTT. Amino acids: CASSIQLNTEAFF.

CDR3 DNA: TGTGCCATCACCCCGGGGGGCTCTGGACTAGCGGGAGGGCCAGAGACCCAGTACTTC. The encoded protein is CAITPGGSGLAGGPETQYF. The V gene is TRBV10-3, the J gene TRBJ2-5, with 15 nucleotides matching TRBD2. Germline CDR1 is ENHRY and CDR2 is SYGVKD. This CDR3 is 19 amino acids long. V gave up 7 bases and J gave up 4 bases; unmatched junction bases: 16.

The chain joins TRBV5-6 to TRBJ2-7; D is ambiguous. Trimming left V 0 bases short and J 1 base short, with 5 bases between. The germline gives CDR1 SGHDT, CDR2 YYEEEE. This CDR3 spans 13 amino acids. CDR3 sequence reads: CASSLVVSYEQYF. The CDR3 nucleotides are TGTGCCAGCAGCTTGGTCGTTTCCTACGAGCAGTACTTC.